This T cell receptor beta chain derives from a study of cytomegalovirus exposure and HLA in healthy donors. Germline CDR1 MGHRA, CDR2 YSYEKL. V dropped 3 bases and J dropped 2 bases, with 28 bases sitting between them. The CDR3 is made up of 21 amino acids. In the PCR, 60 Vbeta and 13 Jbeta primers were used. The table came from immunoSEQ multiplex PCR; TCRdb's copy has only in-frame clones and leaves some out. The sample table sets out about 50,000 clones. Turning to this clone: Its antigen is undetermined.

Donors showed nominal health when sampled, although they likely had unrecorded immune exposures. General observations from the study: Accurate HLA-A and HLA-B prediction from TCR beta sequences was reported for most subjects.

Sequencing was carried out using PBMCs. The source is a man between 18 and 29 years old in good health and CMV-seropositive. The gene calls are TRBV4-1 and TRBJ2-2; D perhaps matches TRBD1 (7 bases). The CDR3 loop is CASSQSPLRQGGAQNTGELFF. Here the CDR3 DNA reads TGCGCCAGCAGCCAGAGCCCTCTTCGACAGGGAGGAGCCCAAAACACCGGGGAGCTGTTTTTT.